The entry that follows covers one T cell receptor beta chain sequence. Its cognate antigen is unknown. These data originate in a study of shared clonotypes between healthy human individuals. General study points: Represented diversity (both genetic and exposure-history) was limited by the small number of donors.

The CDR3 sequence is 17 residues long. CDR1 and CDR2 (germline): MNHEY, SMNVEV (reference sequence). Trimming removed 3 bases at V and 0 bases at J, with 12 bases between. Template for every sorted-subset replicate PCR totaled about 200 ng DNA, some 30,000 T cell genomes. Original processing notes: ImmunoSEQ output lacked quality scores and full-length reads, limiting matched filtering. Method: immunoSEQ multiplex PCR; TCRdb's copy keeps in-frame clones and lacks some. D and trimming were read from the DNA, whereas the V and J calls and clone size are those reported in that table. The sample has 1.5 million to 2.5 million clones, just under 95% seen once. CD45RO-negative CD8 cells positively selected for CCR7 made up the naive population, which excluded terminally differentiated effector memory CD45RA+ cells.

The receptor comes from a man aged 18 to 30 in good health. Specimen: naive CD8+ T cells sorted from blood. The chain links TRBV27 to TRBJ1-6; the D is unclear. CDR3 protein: CASSLYPESSYNSPLHF. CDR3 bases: TGTGCCAGCAGTTTGTACCCGGAGAGCTCCTATAATTCACCCCTCCACTTT.